Sequencing of this T cell receptor (beta chain) was carried out in a study of T cell changes during pregnancy in multiple sclerosis. The CDR3 is made up of 16 amino acids. Germline CDR1 and CDR2: SGDLS and YYNGEE. V was pared by 4 bases and J by 4 bases, with 6 bases of the junction left unmatched. The repertoire was sequenced with immunoSEQ multiplex PCR; TCRdb's copy has only in-frame clones and lacks some. The table shows 67,000 or so clones, with almost 95% occurring only once. The receptor was derived from a female donor in good health, enrolled as a control in a pregnancy study. The specimen comprised CD8+ T cells from peripheral blood mononuclear cells, sampled in the third trimester of pregnancy. This rearrangement joins TRBV9 to TRBJ2-1; TRBD2 matches 12 bases. Here the CDR3 DNA reads TGTGCCAGCAGCCCATCCGGGACTAGCGGGTACAATGAGCAGTTCTTC. Amino acid sequence: CASSPSGTSGYNEQFF. Full variable domain (outside the CDR3, taken from reference TRBV9 and TRBJ2-1): DSGVTQTPKHLITATGQRVTLRCSPRSGDLSVYWYQQSLDQGLQFLIQYYNGEERAKGNILERFSAQQFPDLHSELNLSSLELGDSALYFCASSPSGTSGYNEQFFGPGTRLTVL.